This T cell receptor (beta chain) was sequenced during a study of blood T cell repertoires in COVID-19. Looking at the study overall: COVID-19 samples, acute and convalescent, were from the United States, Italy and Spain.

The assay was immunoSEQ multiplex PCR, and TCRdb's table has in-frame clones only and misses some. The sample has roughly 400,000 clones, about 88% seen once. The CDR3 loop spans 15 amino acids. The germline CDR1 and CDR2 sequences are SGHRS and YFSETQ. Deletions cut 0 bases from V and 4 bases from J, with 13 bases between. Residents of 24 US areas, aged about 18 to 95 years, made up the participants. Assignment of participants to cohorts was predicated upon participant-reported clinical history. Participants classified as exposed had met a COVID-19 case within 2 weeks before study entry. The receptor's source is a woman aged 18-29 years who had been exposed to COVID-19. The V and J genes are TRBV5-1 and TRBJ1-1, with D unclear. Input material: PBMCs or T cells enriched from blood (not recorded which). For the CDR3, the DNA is TGCGCCAGCAGCTTGGATGGCCCGGCGGGCACTGAAGCTTTCTTT. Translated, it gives CASSLDGPAGTEAFF. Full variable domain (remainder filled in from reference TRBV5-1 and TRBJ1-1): KAGVTQTPRYLIKTRGQQVTLSCSPISGHRSVSWYQQTPGQGLQFLFEYFSETQRNKGNFPGRFSGRQFSNSRSEMNVSTLELGDSALYLCASSLDGPAGTEAFFGQGTRLTVV.